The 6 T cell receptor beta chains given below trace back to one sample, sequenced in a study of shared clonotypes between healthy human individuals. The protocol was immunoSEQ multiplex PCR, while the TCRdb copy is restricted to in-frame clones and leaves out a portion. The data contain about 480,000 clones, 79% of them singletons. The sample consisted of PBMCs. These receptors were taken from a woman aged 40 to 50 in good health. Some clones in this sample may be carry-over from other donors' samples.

The DNA of the CDR3 is TGTGCCAGCGGATTCGACAGTCTAAGGCACTATGGCTACACCTTC. Protein sequence: CASGFDSLRHYGYTF. This chain uses TRBV28 with TRBJ1-2, with D perhaps TRBD1 (5 bases). Trimming left V 8 bases short and J 3 bases short, with 19 bases between. Germline CDR1 MDHEN, CDR2 SYDVKM. The CDR3 covers 15 residues.

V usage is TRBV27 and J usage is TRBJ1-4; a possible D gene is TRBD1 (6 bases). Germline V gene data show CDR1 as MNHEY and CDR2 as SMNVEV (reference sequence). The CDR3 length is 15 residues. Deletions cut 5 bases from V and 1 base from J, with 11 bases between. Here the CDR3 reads CASSPVRGTNEKLFF. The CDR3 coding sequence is TGTGCCAGCAGTCCCGTCAGGGGAACTAATGAAAAACTGTTTTTT.

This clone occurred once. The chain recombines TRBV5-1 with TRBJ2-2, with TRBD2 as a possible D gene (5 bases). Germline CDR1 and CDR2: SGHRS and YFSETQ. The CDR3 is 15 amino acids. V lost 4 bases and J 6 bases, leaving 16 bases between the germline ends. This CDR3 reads CASSTFGELSGELFF. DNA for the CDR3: TGCGCCAGCAGCACCTTCGGGGAGCTCTCCGGGGAGCTGTTTTTT.

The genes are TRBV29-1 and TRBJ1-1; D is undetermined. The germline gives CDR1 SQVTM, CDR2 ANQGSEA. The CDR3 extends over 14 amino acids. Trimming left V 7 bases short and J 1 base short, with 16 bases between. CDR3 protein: CSAKGRMENTEAFF. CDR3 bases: TGCAGCGCAAAAGGGCGAATGGAGAACACTGAAGCTTTCTTT.

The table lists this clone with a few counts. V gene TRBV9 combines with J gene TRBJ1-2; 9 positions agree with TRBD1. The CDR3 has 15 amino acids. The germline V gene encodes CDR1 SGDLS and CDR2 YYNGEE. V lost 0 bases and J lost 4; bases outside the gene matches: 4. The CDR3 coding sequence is TGTGCCAGCAGCGTAGGGGACAGGGTAACCTATGGCTACACCTTC. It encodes CASSVGDRVTYGYTF.

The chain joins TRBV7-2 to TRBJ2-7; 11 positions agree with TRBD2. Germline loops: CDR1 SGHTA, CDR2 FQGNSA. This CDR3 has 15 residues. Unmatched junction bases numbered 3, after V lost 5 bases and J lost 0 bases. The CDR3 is CASSRTSGGSYEQYF. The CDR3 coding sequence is TGTGCCAGCAGCCGAACTAGCGGGGGCTCCTACGAGCAGTACTTC.